This entry concerns a single T cell receptor beta chain. Unique molecular identifiers were carried by the TCR beta cDNA libraries. TCRdb re-called the PCR reads through MiXCR, storing one row per CDR3 protein. This sample has 750,000 to 950,000 distinct CDR3 sequences, with about 50% found just once. This sample was included in a study of post-analysis software for immune sequencing data. The sequence was collected from a girl aged 10 to 17 with multiple sclerosis. The specimen was blood.

The CDR3 DNA is TGTGCCAGCAGTCTCCGACTAGCGGGGTGGCCAATCCCCTACGAGCAGTACTTC. Translated: CASSLRLAGWPIPYEQYF. V gene TRBV12-3 or TRBV12-4 combines with J gene TRBJ2-7; TRBD2 matches 11 bases. V was pared by 5 bases and J by 2 bases, with 14 bases of the junction left unmatched. CDR3 length: 18 amino acids.